Following are 28 T cell receptor beta chains from one sample sequenced in a study of CD8+ T cells in alopecia areata. The sequencing template was cDNA reverse transcribed from extracted RNA. Produced via immunoSEQ multiplex PCR; TCRdb's table is partial and in-frame only. The sample yields 190,000 or so clones, 45% to 65% seen once. The treatment is: oral pan-JAK inhibitor, 5-10 mg twice daily. The sample in question was CD4+ T cells sorted from blood, obtained at week 4, from a patient treated with tofacitinib. All receptors come from a human donor with alopecia areata.

This chain uses TRBV30 with TRBJ1-3, with 9 bases fitting TRBD1. This CDR3 spans 13 amino acids. Germline V gives CDR1 GTSNPN, CDR2 SVGIG (reference sequence). The chain's CDR3 is CAWDRVTGNTIYF. In DNA form, the CDR3 reads TGTGCATGGGACAGGGTTACAGGAAACACCATATATTTT. Looking up the rest from reference TRBV30 and TRBJ1-3 gives the full variable domain: SQTIHQWPATLVQPVGSPLSLECTVEGTSNPNLYWYRQAAGRGLQLLFYSVGIGQISSEVPQNLSASRPQDRQFILSSKKLLLSDSGFYLCAWDRVTGNTIYFGEGSWLTVV.

J is TRBJ1-2 and V is TRBV28, with a possible D match to TRBD1 (6 bases). The CDR3 has 13 residues. From germline, CDR1 is MDHEN and CDR2 SYDVKM. Trimming took 6 bases from V and 4 from J, leaving 12 bases between them. The CDR3 reads CASSFGQSYGYTF. CDR3 in DNA: TGTGCCAGCAGCTTTGGACAGTCCTATGGCTACACCTTC.

This clone occurred a few times. The V call is TRBV28, the J call TRBJ2-2; TRBD1 aligns across 10 bases. This CDR3 has 15 residues. The V and J ends lost 7 bases and 4 bases, in that order; junction bases with no gene match: 6. Germline V lookup: CDR1 MDHEN, CDR2 SYDVKM. The CDR3 is CASTSGDRGTGELFF. In DNA, the CDR3 is TGTGCCAGCACCAGTGGGGACAGGGGCACCGGGGAGCTGTTTTTT. Supplemented by reference TRBV28 and TRBJ2-2, the full variable domain reads DVKVTQSSRYLVKRTGEKVFLECVQDMDHENMFWYRQDPGLGLRLIYFSYDVKMKEKGDIPEGYSVSREKKERFSLILESASTNQTSMYLCASTSGDRGTGELFFGEGSRLTVL.

The chain is built from TRBV29-1 and TRBJ2-1, with D possibly being TRBD1 (5 bases). Trimming stripped 6 bases from V and 7 bases from J, with 10 bases between. The CDR3 is 11 amino acids. The germline gives CDR1 SQVTM, CDR2 ANQGSEA. The chain's CDR3 is CSVGRVNEQFF. CDR3 coding DNA: TGCAGCGTAGGCAGGGTAAATGAGCAGTTCTTC.

V gene TRBV30 combines with J gene TRBJ2-7; D is perhaps TRBD2 (5 bases). The CDR3 consists of 13 residues. In germline, CDR1 is GTSNPN, CDR2 SVGIG (reference sequence). Trimming shortened V by 1 base and J by 4 bases, and 11 bases separated the two germline ends. The chain's CDR3 is CAWSGSRGYEQYF. CDR3 nucleotides: TGTGCCTGGAGTGGTTCCCGAGGGTACGAGCAGTACTTC.

This clone has only a few counts. The rearrangement joins TRBV7-2 to TRBJ2-7, with 12 bases lining up with TRBD2. The V gene end was trimmed by 5 bases and the J gene end by 7 bases; junction bases not matched to a gene: 12. From germline, CDR1 is SGHTA and CDR2 FQGNSA. CDR3 size: 16 residues. The DNA of the CDR3 is TGTGCCAGCAGCCCCCGGACTAGCGGGGTAGACATAGAGCAGTACTTC. Its protein product is CASSPRTSGVDIEQYF. The variable domain in full, completed from reference TRBV7-2 and TRBJ2-7, reads GAGVSQSPSNKVTEKGKDVELRCDPISGHTALYWYRQSLGQGLEFLIYFQGNSAPDKSGLPSDRFSAERTGGSVSTLTIQRTQQEDSAVYLCASSPRTSGVDIEQYFGPGTRLTVT.

This rearrangement joins TRBV7-2 to TRBJ2-1, with TRBD1 as a possible D gene (5 bases). CDR1 is SGHTA, CDR2 FQGNSA, per germline. Trimming stripped 3 bases from V and 7 bases from J, with 13 bases between. This CDR3 region has 14 residues. CDR3 DNA sequence: TGTGCCAGCAGCTTCTCCCACAGGCCAAATGAGCAGTTCTTC. This sequence encodes CASSFSHRPNEQFF.

The rearrangement links TRBV11-2 to TRBJ2-6, with TRBD1 matching 8 bases. V trimming: 7 bases; J trimming: 0 bases; junction bases outside the gene matches: 8. Germline V gene sequence: CDR1 SGHAT, CDR2 FQNNGV. The CDR3 runs 17 residues. CDR3 sequence reads: CASTTRQGISGANVLTF. CDR3 coding DNA: TGTGCCAGCACCACTAGACAGGGGATCTCTGGGGCCAACGTCCTGACTTTC.

The chain joins TRBV19 to TRBJ1-1; the D is unclear. Between the trimmed V and J ends, which lost 5 bases and 3 bases, there was a span of 10 bases. CDR3 length: 13 residues. Germline-derived CDR1 and CDR2 are LNHDA and SQIVND (reference sequence). CDR3 bases: TGTGCCAGTAGTGCGGATCGTGACACTGAAGCTTTCTTT. Translated: CASSADRDTEAFF.

This clone was recorded a few times. This chain links TRBV7-9 with TRBJ1-5; a possible D gene is TRBD1 (5 bases). The germline V and J ends were trimmed by 5 bases and 4 bases, with 12 bases remaining between them. Germline V gene data show CDR1 as SEHNR and CDR2 as FQNEAQ (reference sequence). The CDR3 loop spans 14 amino acids. CDR3 amino acids: CASSTGEPNQPQHF. The CDR3 coding sequence is TGTGCCAGCAGCACAGGCGAGCCTAATCAGCCCCAGCATTTT.

The chain joins TRBV5-6 to TRBJ2-3, with 7 bases matching TRBD1. CDR3 size: 15 residues. Germline V CDR1 and CDR2: SGHDT, YYEEEE. V was clipped by 1 base and J by 4 bases; unmatched bases: 6. The DNA of the CDR3 is TGTGCCAGCAGCTTGACTTGGACAGGCCCAGATACGCAGTATTTT. This gives the protein CASSLTWTGPDTQYF.

V is TRBV19 and J is TRBJ1-2; 8 positions match TRBD1. The germline V gene encodes CDR1 LNHDA and CDR2 SQIVND (reference sequence). J lost 2 bases, V lost 5 bases, and 7 bases had no gene match. The length of the CDR3 is 15 residues. CDR3 sequence (DNA): TGTGCCAGTAGTTCCGGACAGGGCCTAAACTATGGCTACACCTTC. Its protein product is CASSSGQGLNYGYTF.

The genes are TRBV5-4 and TRBJ2-5, with 9 bases that match TRBD1. The CDR3 has 15 residues. The germline gives CDR1 SGHNT, CDR2 YYREEE (reference sequence). J lost 5 bases, V lost 7 bases, and 12 bases had no gene match. CDR3 protein: CASGNRDRVVETQYF. The CDR3 DNA is TGTGCCAGCGGAAACCGGGACAGGGTGGTCGAGACCCAGTACTTC.

The V and J genes are TRBV5-6 and TRBJ2-7, with 9 bases aligning to TRBD1. Germline V gives CDR1 SGHDT, CDR2 YYEEEE. V was clipped by 6 bases and J by 2 bases; unmatched bases: 9. The CDR3 has 15 amino acids. CDR3 sequence reads: CASKEQGAPTYEQYF. DNA for the CDR3: TGTGCCAGCAAGGAACAGGGGGCTCCGACCTACGAGCAGTACTTC.

This clone was seen just once. The chain combines TRBV2 with TRBJ2-7; 8 nucleotides align to TRBD1. The germline V gene encodes CDR1 SNHLY and CDR2 FYNNEI. The V and J ends lost 5 bases and 0 bases, in that order; junction bases with no gene match: 9. This CDR3 is built from 16 residues. CDR3 bases: TGTGCCAGCAGTCCACGCCCCGGACAGGGCTCCTACGAGCAGTACTTC. The encoded protein is CASSPRPGQGSYEQYF.

The chain employs TRBV4-1 and TRBJ2-3; 14 bases agree with TRBD2. The CDR3 is 20 amino acids. Losses at the gene ends were 1 base for V and 4 bases for J; bases not matched to a gene: 13. CDR1 and CDR2 from the germline V gene are MGHRA and YSYEKL. The CDR3: CASSQVSRLAGGVGADTQYF. CDR3 nucleotide sequence: TGCGCCAGCAGCCAAGTTTCCAGACTAGCGGGGGGGGTAGGTGCAGATACGCAGTATTTT.

On this clone itself: Different DNA sequences within this sample yield the same CDR3. This rearrangement joins TRBV5-1 to TRBJ2-3; D uncertain. Germline lookup yields CDR1 SGHRS and CDR2 YFSETQ. The CDR3 totals 11 residues. V was clipped by 0 bases and J by 5 bases, with 1 base between them. CDR3 bases: TGCGCCAGCAGCTTGGGAGATACGCAGTATTTT. Encoded protein: CASSLGDTQYF.

The CDR3 protein is CAWTPGGHYEQYF. As DNA, the CDR3 is TGTGCCTGGACCCCCGGGGGCCACTACGAGCAGTACTTC. V and J are TRBV30 and TRBJ2-7; possibly TRBD1 or TRBD2 for D (6 bases each). The CDR3 has 13 amino acids. The germline V gene encodes CDR1 GTSNPN and CDR2 SVGIG (reference sequence). The ends were cut back, 4 bases at V and 3 bases at J, with 13 bases in the middle.

This chain links TRBV30 with TRBJ1-2; tentative D call: TRBD1 (5 bases). The germline V gene has CDR1 GTSNPN and CDR2 SVGIG (reference sequence). The length of the CDR3 is 15 residues. The ends were cut back, 4 bases at V and 6 bases at J, with 21 bases in the middle. The CDR3 is CAWIRLHSLGDGYTF. CDR3 DNA sequence: TGTGCCTGGATCAGGCTCCACTCCCTGGGGGATGGCTACACCTTC.

The rearrangement joins TRBV2 to TRBJ2-5; TRBD1 matches 10 bases. After removal of 7 bases from V and 2 bases from J, the junction contained 16 bases not matched to a gene. This CDR3 is 18 amino acids long. Germline V CDR1 and CDR2: SNHLY, FYNNEI. In DNA, the CDR3 is TGTGCCAGCACCCCCCCCGGGACAGGGGTCACAACTCAAGAGACCCAGTACTTC. Amino acids: CASTPPGTGVTTQETQYF. Based on the CDR3 plus reference TRBV2 and TRBJ2-5, the full variable domain is EPEVTQTPSHQVTQMGQEVILRCVPISNHLYFYWYRQILGQKVEFLVSFYNNEISEKSEIFDDQFSVERPDGSNFTLKIRSTKLEDSAMYFCASTPPGTGVTTQETQYFGPGTRLLVL.

The chain uses TRBV29-1 and TRBJ1-1; no definite D call. Per germline, CDR1 SQVTM and CDR2 ANQGSEA. The V and J ends lost 4 bases and 2 bases respectively, with 14 bases between them. This CDR3 has 14 amino acids. The CDR3 protein is CSVGPLTPNTEAFF. The CDR3 nucleotides read TGCAGCGTTGGCCCGCTAACACCAAACACTGAAGCTTTCTTT.

V gene TRBV7-9 combines with J gene TRBJ2-3, with D possibly being TRBD2 (7 bases). V lost 2 bases, J lost 2 bases, and 14 bases lay in between. CDR1 is SEHNR and CDR2 is FQNEAQ in the germline V gene (reference sequence). The CDR3 runs to 16 residues. CDR3 amino acids: CASSLSTGGLTDTQYF. CDR3 nucleotides: TGTGCCAGCAGCTTATCGACGGGGGGCCTCACAGATACGCAGTATTTT.

The J gene is TRBJ1-1, the V gene TRBV19; D is unresolved. Trimming pared 1 base from V and 1 base from J, leaving 10 bases between. The CDR3 has 15 residues. Germline CDR1 and CDR2: LNHDA and SQIVND (reference sequence). CDR3 nucleotide sequence: TGTGCCAGTAGTATAGTAGGCGGACCGAACACTGAAGCTTTCTTT. Residues: CASSIVGGPNTEAFF.

The chain recombines TRBV5-6 with TRBJ2-7, with D hard to call. V dropped 0 bases and J dropped 1 base, with 8 bases sitting between them. The CDR3 length is 14 residues. Germline CDR1 and CDR2: SGHDT and YYEEEE. The CDR3, as DNA: TGTGCCAGCAGCTTGGAATGGGTATCCTACGAGCAGTACTTC. Translating gives CASSLEWVSYEQYF.

This clone was observed a handful of times. The rearrangement joins TRBV28 to TRBJ1-4; 10 nucleotides match TRBD1. Germline assignment: CDR1 MDHEN and CDR2 SYDVKM. V was clipped by 4 bases and J by 10 bases; unmatched bases: 9. The CDR3 consists of 15 residues. Here the CDR3 reads CASSSDPGQGLKLFF. For the CDR3, the DNA is TGTGCCAGCAGTTCGGATCCGGGACAGGGGTTAAAACTGTTTTTT.

The CDR3 bases are TGTGCCAGCCACATAGGGGACACCCAGTACTTC. Translating it yields CASHIGDTQYF. This chain connects TRBV28 to TRBJ2-5, with D perhaps matching TRBD1 or TRBD2 (5 bases each). CDR1 and CDR2 from the germline V gene are MDHEN and SYDVKM. The CDR3 length is 11 residues. Trimming pared 8 bases from V and 8 bases from J, leaving 12 bases between.

The chain joins TRBV29-1 to TRBJ2-6; D not resolved. V was clipped by 6 bases and J by 1 base, with 7 bases between them. The CDR3 loop spans 13 amino acids. Germline V CDR1 and CDR2: SQVTM, ANQGSEA. CDR3: CSVEESGANVLTF. CDR3 DNA: TGCAGCGTCGAGGAGTCTGGGGCCAACGTCCTGACTTTC. The whole variable domain, remainder taken from reference TRBV29-1 and TRBJ2-6, is SAVISQKPSRDICQRGTSLTIQCQVDSQVTMMFWYRQQPGQSLTLIATANQGSEATYESGFVIDKFPISRPNLTFSTLTVSNMSPEDSSIYLCSVEESGANVLTFGAGSRLTVL.

The chain recombines TRBV5-4 with TRBJ2-3, with 8 bases aligning to TRBD2. The V gene's germline CDR1 is SGHNT and CDR2 YYREEE (reference sequence). The CDR3 is 15 residues long. The V gene end was trimmed by 4 bases and the J gene end by 1 base; junction bases not matched to a gene: 5. CDR3 in amino acids: CASSTSGGGTDTQYF. The CDR3 DNA reads TGTGCCAGCAGCACGAGCGGGGGAGGCACAGATACGCAGTATTTT.